Included here is one T cell receptor (beta chain) sequence, with context. Using immunoSEQ multiplex PCR, the repertoire was profiled, and TCRdb retains in-frame clones only, with some absent. The sample contains a few hundred thousand clones, about nine tenths of which appear only once. This sample was taken from a study of blood T cell repertoires in COVID-19. There are 13 residues in the CDR3. V lost 5 bases and J lost 6, with 14 bases in between. The germline CDR1 and CDR2 sequences are LNHDA and SQIVND (reference sequence). The TCR was taken from a woman in her forties or fifties with acute or convalescent COVID-19. Sequencing used peripheral blood. The genes are TRBV19 and TRBJ2-7; D call uncertain. CDR3 amino acids: CASSARQNSEQYF. CDR3 bases: TGTGCCAGTAGTGCCAGGCAGAACTCCGAGCAGTACTTC.